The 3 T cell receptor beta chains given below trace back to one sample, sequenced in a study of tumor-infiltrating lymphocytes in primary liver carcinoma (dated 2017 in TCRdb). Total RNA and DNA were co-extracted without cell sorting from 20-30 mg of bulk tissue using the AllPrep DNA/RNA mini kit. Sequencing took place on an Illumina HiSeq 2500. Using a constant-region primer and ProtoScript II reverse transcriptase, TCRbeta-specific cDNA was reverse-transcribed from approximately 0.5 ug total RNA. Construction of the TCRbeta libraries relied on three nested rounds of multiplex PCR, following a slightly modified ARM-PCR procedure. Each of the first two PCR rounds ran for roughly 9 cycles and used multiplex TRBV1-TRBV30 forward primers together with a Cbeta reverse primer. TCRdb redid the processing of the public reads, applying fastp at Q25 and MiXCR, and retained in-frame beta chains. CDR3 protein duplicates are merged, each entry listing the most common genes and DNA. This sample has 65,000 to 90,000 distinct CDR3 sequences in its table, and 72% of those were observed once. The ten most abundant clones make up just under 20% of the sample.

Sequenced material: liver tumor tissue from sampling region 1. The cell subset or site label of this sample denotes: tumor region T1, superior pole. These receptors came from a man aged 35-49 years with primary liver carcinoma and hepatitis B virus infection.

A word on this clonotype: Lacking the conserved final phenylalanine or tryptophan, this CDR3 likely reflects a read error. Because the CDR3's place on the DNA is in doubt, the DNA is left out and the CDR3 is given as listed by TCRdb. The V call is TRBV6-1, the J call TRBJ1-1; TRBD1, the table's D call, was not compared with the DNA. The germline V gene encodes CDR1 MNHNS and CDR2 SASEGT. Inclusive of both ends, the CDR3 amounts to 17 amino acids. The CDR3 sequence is CASSDLGRGRLRTEAIS.

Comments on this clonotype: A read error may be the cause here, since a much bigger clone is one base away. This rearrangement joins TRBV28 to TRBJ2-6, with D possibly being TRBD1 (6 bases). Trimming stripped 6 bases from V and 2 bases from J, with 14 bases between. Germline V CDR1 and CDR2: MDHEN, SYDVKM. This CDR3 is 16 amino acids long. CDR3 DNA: TGTGCCAGCAGCTCCAGGGGTTCAACTGGGGCCAACGTCCTGACTTTC. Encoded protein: CASSSRGSTGANVLTF.

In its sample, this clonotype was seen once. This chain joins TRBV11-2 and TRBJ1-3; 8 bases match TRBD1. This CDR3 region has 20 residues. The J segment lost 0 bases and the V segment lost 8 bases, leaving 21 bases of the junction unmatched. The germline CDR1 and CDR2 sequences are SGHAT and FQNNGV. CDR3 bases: TGTGCCAGCGGATCCTCCCCCCGGGGACAGGTTGTCGGCTCTGGAAACACCATATATTTT. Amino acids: CASGSSPRGQVVGSGNTIYF.